The sequence of this T cell receptor (beta chain) was determined in a study of shared clonotypes between healthy human individuals. An approximately 220 ng quantity of DNA, about 30,000 T cell genomes, went into the sorted-subset replicate PCRs. Repertoires were generated with immunoSEQ multiplex PCR, while TCRdb's copy carries only in-frame clones and drops some. Among 2 million or so clones listed, 85% to 95% were seen once. Regarding this clone: Its target is unknown.

Findings and limits, study-wide: Deeper or shallower sequencing was expected to change how clonotypes are shared among donors.

The sequenced material came from naive CD4+ T cells sorted from blood. The sample's subset: CD45RA+ positively selected. The receptor was isolated from a man aged 18 to 30 in good health.

CDR3 residues: CASSLVAGASSYEQYF. Here the CDR3 DNA reads TGCGCCAGCAGCCTGGTAGCGGGAGCGAGCTCCTACGAGCAGTACTTC. The V gene is TRBV4-3, the J gene TRBJ2-7; 9 bases agree with TRBD2. V gave up 4 bases and J gave up 0 bases; unmatched junction bases: 7. The CDR3 runs 16 residues. In germline, CDR1 is LGHNA, CDR2 YSLEER.